This TCR beta chain came from a study of blood T cell repertoires in COVID-19. Some clones are missing from TCRdb's copy, which holds only in-frame ones; the method was immunoSEQ multiplex PCR. The table has around 370,000 clones, 88% seen once. The study counted Cohort 3 donors as recovered given two negative PCRs, clearance, or symptom resolution. This sequence originates from a woman aged 18-29 years who had recovered from COVID-19. Sequenced: PBMCs or T cells enriched from blood (not recorded which).

The CDR3 loop reads CASSPLTSGGHTQYF. CDR3 sequence (DNA): TGTGCCAGCAGCCCCCTCACTAGCGGGGGACATACGCAGTATTTT. The chain uses TRBV11-2 and TRBJ2-3; the match to TRBD2 covers 11 bases. The CDR3 length is 15 residues. V lost 5 bases, J lost 7 bases, and 8 bases stayed unmatched. Germline values: CDR1 SGHAT, CDR2 FQNNGV.